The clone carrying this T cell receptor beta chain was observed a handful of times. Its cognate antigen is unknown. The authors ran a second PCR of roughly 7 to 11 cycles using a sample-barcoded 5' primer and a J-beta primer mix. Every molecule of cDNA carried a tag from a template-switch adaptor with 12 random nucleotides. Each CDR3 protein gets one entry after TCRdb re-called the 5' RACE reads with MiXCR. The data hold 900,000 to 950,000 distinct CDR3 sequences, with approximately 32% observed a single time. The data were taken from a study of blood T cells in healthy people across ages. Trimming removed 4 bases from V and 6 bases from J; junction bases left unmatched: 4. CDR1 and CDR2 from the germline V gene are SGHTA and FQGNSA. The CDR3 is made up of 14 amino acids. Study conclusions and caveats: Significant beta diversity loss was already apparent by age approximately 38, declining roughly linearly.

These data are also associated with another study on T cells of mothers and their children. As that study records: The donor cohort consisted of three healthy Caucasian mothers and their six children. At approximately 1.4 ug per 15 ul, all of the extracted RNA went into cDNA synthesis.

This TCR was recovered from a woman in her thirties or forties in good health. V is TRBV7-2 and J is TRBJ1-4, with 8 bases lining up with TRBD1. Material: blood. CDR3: CASSSMTGDEKLFF. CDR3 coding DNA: TGTGCCAGCAGCTCTATGACAGGGGATGAAAAACTGTTTTTT.